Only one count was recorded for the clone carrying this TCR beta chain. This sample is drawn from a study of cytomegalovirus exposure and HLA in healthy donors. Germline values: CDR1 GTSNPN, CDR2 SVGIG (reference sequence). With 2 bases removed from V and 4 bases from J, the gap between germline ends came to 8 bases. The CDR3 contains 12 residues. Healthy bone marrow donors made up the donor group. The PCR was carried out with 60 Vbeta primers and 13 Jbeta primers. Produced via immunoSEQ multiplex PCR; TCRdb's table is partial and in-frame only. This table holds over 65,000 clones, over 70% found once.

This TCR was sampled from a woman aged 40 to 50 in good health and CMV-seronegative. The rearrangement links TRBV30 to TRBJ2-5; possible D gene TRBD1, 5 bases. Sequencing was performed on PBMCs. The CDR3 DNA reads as TGTGCCTGGAGTAGGGGCGGAGAGACCCAGTACTTC. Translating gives CAWSRGGETQYF.